This TCR beta chain was recovered during a study of blood T cells in healthy people across ages. For the second PCR, which ran for roughly 7 to 11 cycles, a sample-barcoded 5' primer and a J-beta primer mix were used. MiXCR, applied by TCRdb to the 5' RACE reads, yields one record per CDR3 protein. Of approximately 1.5 million distinct CDR3 sequences detected, roughly a third appear once; the ten largest clones hold about 11%. The sample, approximately 10 milliliters of peripheral blood, was drawn from each donor. This CDR3 is 12 amino acids long. Trimming pared 5 bases from V and 10 bases from J, leaving 12 bases between. Germline assignment: CDR1 MNHEY and CDR2 SMNVEV (reference sequence).

Sequences were obtained from blood. The chain links TRBV27 to TRBJ2-1; weak D call: TRBD2 (5 bases). This receptor was obtained from a woman under 40 in good health. CDR3: CASSPATGEQFF. CDR3 in DNA: TGTGCCAGCAGTCCCGCCACGGGGGAGCAGTTCTTC.